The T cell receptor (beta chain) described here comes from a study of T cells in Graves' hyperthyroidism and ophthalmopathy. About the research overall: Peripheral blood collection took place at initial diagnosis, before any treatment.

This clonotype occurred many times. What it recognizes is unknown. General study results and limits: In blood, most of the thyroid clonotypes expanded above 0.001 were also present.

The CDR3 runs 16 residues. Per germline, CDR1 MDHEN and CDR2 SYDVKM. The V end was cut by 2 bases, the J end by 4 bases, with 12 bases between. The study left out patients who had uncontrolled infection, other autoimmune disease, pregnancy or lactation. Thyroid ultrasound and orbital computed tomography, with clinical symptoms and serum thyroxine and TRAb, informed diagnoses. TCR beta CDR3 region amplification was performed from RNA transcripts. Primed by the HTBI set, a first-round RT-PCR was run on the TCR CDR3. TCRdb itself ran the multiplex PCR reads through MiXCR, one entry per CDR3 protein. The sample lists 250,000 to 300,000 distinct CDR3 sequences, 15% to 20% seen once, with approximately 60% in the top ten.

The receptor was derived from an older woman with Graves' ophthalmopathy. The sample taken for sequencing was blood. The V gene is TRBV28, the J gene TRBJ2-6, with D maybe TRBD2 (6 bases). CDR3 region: CASSLGGGAGANVLTF. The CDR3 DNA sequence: TGTGCCAGCAGTTTAGGAGGAGGGGCCGGGGCCAACGTCCTGACTTTC.